Given below is one T cell receptor (beta chain) in context. The antigen is not known. This record belongs to a study of T cell responses to AZD1222 COVID-19 vaccine. Whole-study context: Doses given second, at about 4 or about 12 weeks, were pooled.

Clones were read by immunoSEQ multiplex PCR, and TCRdb kept only the in-frame ones, dropping some. Counted here are 110,000 or so clones, 82% occurring once; the ten biggest clones make up around 5%. Study observations and caveats: Increased Spike-specific TCR breadth and depth were observed after two AZD1222 doses. Of the AZD1222 recipients, only five to seven were seropositive at baseline.

The sequence was obtained from an adult in good health. This specimen was peripheral blood, taken on day 0 of AZD1222 vaccination.

CDR3 bases: TGTGCCAGCAGCTTGAGGGGGCCCGTGAACACTGAAGCTTTCTTT. Encoded protein: CASSLRGPVNTEAFF. The chain is built from TRBV7-8 and TRBJ1-1; 7 nucleotides line up with TRBD1. This CDR3 is 15 amino acids long. V gave up 3 bases and J gave up 0 bases; unmatched junction bases: 4. CDR1 is SGHVS and CDR2 is FQNEAQ in the germline V gene. The full variable domain, completed using reference TRBV7-8 and TRBJ1-1, is GAGVSQSPRYKVAKRGQDVALRCDPISGHVSLFWYQQALGQGPEFLTYFQNEAQLDKSGLPSDRFFAERPEGSVSTLKIQRTQQEDSAVYLCASSLRGPVNTEAFFGQGTRLTVV.